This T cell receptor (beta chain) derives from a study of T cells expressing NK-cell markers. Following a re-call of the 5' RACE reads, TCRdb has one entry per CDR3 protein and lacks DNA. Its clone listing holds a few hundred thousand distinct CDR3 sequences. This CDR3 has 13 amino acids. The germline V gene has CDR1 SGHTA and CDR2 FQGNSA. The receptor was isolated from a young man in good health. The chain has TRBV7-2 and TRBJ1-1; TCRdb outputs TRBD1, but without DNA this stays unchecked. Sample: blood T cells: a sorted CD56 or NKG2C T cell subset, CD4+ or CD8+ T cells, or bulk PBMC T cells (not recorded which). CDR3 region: CASSVTGGVEAFF.